The 30 T cell receptor beta chains presented below share a single source sample, sequenced in a study of blood T cell repertoires in COVID-19. Only in-frame clones appear in the TCRdb table, and some are missing; sequencing was by immunoSEQ multiplex PCR. The data contain 140,000 or so clones, about 87% of them singletons. The sequencing input was peripheral blood. All receptors come from a woman aged 50 to 60 with active or convalescent COVID-19.

The chain carries TRBV7-9 and TRBJ1-2; the D gene is possibly TRBD1 (5 bases). V was trimmed by 0 bases and J by 8 bases, leaving 16 bases between them. In germline, CDR1 is SEHNR, CDR2 FQNEAQ (reference sequence). This CDR3 region has 15 residues. Here the CDR3 DNA reads TGTGCCAGCAGCTTAGCGGTGGGGGGTCTACGCGGCTACACCTTC. Its protein is CASSLAVGGLRGYTF.

The chain combines TRBV9 with TRBJ2-7; tentative D call: TRBD2 (6 bases). V lost 0 bases to trimming and J lost 3 bases, with 13 bases between them. The CDR3 runs 15 residues. Germline CDR1 SGDLS, CDR2 YYNGEE. The CDR3 spells CASSVDPRGSYEQYF. The CDR3 coding sequence is TGTGCCAGCAGCGTAGACCCCCGGGGGAGCTACGAGCAGTACTTC. Drawing the rest from reference TRBV9 and TRBJ2-7, the complete variable domain is DSGVTQTPKHLITATGQRVTLRCSPRSGDLSVYWYQQSLDQGLQFLIQYYNGEERAKGNILERFSAQQFPDLHSELNLSSLELGDSALYFCASSVDPRGSYEQYFGPGTRLTVT.

The V gene is TRBV7-9, the J gene TRBJ2-1, with 10 positions matching TRBD1. V trimming: 5 bases; J trimming: 9 bases; junction bases outside the gene matches: 10. The germline CDR1 and CDR2 sequences are SEHNR and FQNEAQ (reference sequence). The CDR3 extends over 15 amino acids. In DNA, the CDR3 is TGTGCCAGCAGCCCTACCCGGGACAGGGGTGGTGAGCAGTTCTTC. It specifies CASSPTRDRGGEQFF.

The chain recombines TRBV9 with TRBJ2-1; TRBD2 matches 15 bases. The CDR3 covers 20 residues. CDR1 and CDR2 (germline): SGDLS, YYNGEE. The V gene end was trimmed by 3 bases and the J gene end by 8 bases; junction bases not matched to a gene: 18. The CDR3 nucleotides read TGTGCCAGCAGCGCCCTAGGAGGACTAGCGGGAGGGCCGGGTAACTATGAGCAGTTCTTC. This codes for CASSALGGLAGGPGNYEQFF.

This chain joins TRBV19 and TRBJ1-1; D is ambiguous. The V gene's germline CDR1 is LNHDA and CDR2 SQIVND (reference sequence). This CDR3 comprises 14 residues. V lost 3 bases and J 6 bases, leaving 14 bases between the germline ends. The CDR3: CASSIHLAGSEAFF. In DNA, the CDR3 is TGTGCCAGTAGTATTCATCTCGCGGGATCTGAAGCTTTCTTT.

The chain joins TRBV28 to TRBJ2-2, with 10 positions matching TRBD2. Trimming removed 1 base from V and 3 bases from J; junction bases left unmatched: 2. CDR3 length: 16 residues. Germline CDR1 and CDR2: MDHEN and SYDVKM. This CDR3 is CASSLLLAGDTGELFF. The CDR3 coding sequence is TGTGCCAGCAGTTTATTGCTAGCGGGAGACACCGGGGAGCTGTTTTTT.

The J gene is TRBJ1-1, the V gene TRBV19, with TRBD1 matching over 10 bases. The J segment lost 10 bases and the V segment lost 4 bases, leaving 12 bases of the junction unmatched. Germline CDR1 is LNHDA and CDR2 is SQIVND (reference sequence). The CDR3 consists of 15 residues. The chain's CDR3 is CASSTRQGAEFGAFF. The CDR3 DNA sequence: TGTGCCAGTAGTACAAGACAGGGGGCTGAGTTCGGAGCTTTCTTT.

This chain connects TRBV7-2 to TRBJ2-1; TRBD2 matches 8 bases. Germline lookup yields CDR1 SGHTA and CDR2 FQGNSA. Trimming at V came to 4 bases and at J to 9 bases, leaving 8 bases not matched to a gene. The CDR3 is 14 residues long. CDR3 nucleotides: TGTGCCAGCAGCTCGCCGGGACTAGGTGCTGAGCAGTTCTTC. Protein: CASSSPGLGAEQFF. Full variable domain (outside the CDR3, taken from reference TRBV7-2 and TRBJ2-1): GAGVSQSPSNKVTEKGKDVELRCDPISGHTALYWYRQSLGQGLEFLIYFQGNSAPDKSGLPSDRFSAERTGGSVSTLTIQRTQQEDSAVYLCASSSPGLGAEQFFGPGTRLTVL.

The chain carries TRBV6-2 or TRBV6-3 and TRBJ2-7; 10 bases are shared with TRBD1. CDR1 MNHEY and CDR2 SVGEGT come from the germline V gene. Unmatched junction bases numbered 22, after V lost 5 bases and J lost 3 bases. There are 20 residues in the CDR3. DNA for the CDR3: TGTGCCAGCAGTGGATTTTATCCGGGACAGGGGACGCGACCCAACTACGAGCAGTACTTC. Translating it yields CASSGFYPGQGTRPNYEQYF.

The chain is built from TRBV7-9 and TRBJ2-7; 10 nucleotides line up with TRBD2. The CDR3 runs 15 residues. Trimming took 2 bases from V and 5 from J; bases not matched to a gene: 6. From germline, CDR1 is SEHNR and CDR2 FQNEAQ (reference sequence). In DNA form, the CDR3 reads TGTGCCAGCAGCTTAATAGCTAGCGGGGGAGACGAGCAGTACTTC. It codes for CASSLIASGGDEQYF.

The chain recombines TRBV11-2 with TRBJ1-2, with 12 nucleotides matching TRBD1. This CDR3 region has 15 residues. The germline V gene has CDR1 SGHAT and CDR2 FQNNGV. V gave up 7 bases and J gave up 4 bases; unmatched junction bases: 7. The CDR3: CASTTGTGGGYGYTF. The CDR3 DNA is TGTGCCAGCACCACCGGGACAGGGGGCGGCTATGGCTACACCTTC.

The V gene is TRBV19, the J gene TRBJ1-2, with TRBD1 as a possible D gene (5 bases). Germline assignment: CDR1 LNHDA and CDR2 SQIVND (reference sequence). This CDR3 comprises 15 residues. Trimming shortened V by 5 bases and J by 0 bases, and 13 bases separated the two germline ends. The CDR3 here is CASSGTWAANYGYTF. The CDR3 nucleotides read TGTGCCAGTAGTGGGACTTGGGCCGCTAACTATGGCTACACCTTC.

The chain couples TRBV9 to TRBJ1-3, with 7 bases identical to TRBD1. Trimming removed 0 bases from V and 0 bases from J; junction bases left unmatched: 6. The CDR3 runs to 17 residues. The germline gives CDR1 SGDLS, CDR2 YYNGEE. The CDR3 protein is CASSVEAGTASGNTIYF. CDR3 sequence (DNA): TGTGCCAGCAGCGTAGAGGCGGGGACAGCCTCTGGAAACACCATATATTTT.

The chain employs TRBV7-9 and TRBJ1-2; tentatively, D is TRBD1 (6 bases). V lost 6 bases, J lost 6 bases, and 20 bases lay in between. This CDR3 comprises 15 residues. Germline-derived CDR1 and CDR2 are SEHNR and FQNEAQ (reference sequence). CDR3 residues: CASRKSGTGRDGYTF. Written as DNA, the CDR3 is TGTGCCAGCAGGAAATCCGGCACAGGGCGGGATGGCTACACCTTC.

The chain recombines TRBV29-1 with TRBJ1-1; possible D gene TRBD1, 5 bases. Trimming pared 2 bases from V and 5 bases from J, leaving 9 bases between. Germline V gene sequence: CDR1 SQVTM, CDR2 ANQGSEA. The CDR3 runs to 12 residues. DNA for the CDR3: TGCAGCGTTGAATGGGGGGGGACTGAAGCTTTCTTT. Protein sequence: CSVEWGGTEAFF. Full variable domain (rest looked up from reference TRBV29-1 and TRBJ1-1): SAVISQKPSRDICQRGTSLTIQCQVDSQVTMMFWYRQQPGQSLTLIATANQGSEATYESGFVIDKFPISRPNLTFSTLTVSNMSPEDSSIYLCSVEWGGTEAFFGQGTRLTVV.

This chain joins TRBV30 and TRBJ1-3; 8 positions agree with TRBD1. The CDR3 is 15 amino acids. The germline CDR1 and CDR2 sequences are GTSNPN and SVGIG (reference sequence). Trimming at V came to 2 bases and at J to 2 bases, leaving 5 bases not matched to a gene. CDR3 DNA: TGTGCCTGGAGTCCTGCGGACAGGGCTGGAAACACCATATATTTT. Its protein is CAWSPADRAGNTIYF.

CDR3 sequence: CASSPVSSGANVLTF. CDR3 coding DNA: TGTGCCAGCAGTCCGGTTAGCTCTGGGGCCAACGTCCTGACTTTC. The rearrangement links TRBV6-5 to TRBJ2-6, with D uncertain. V lost 5 bases and J lost 0, with 8 bases in between. This CDR3 region has 15 residues. Germline V gene sequence: CDR1 MNHEY, CDR2 SVGAGI.

By proportion, this clone is medium-sized. This sequence joins TRBV11-2 and TRBJ2-2, with 13 bases identical to TRBD2. The CDR3 length is 18 residues. The ends lost 3 bases at V and 0 bases at J; junction bases unmatched: 4. CDR1 is SGHAT and CDR2 is FQNNGV in the germline V gene. CDR3 residues: CASSFWTSGRPNTGELFF. For the CDR3, the DNA is TGTGCCAGCAGCTTTTGGACTAGCGGGAGACCGAACACCGGGGAGCTGTTTTTT.

J is TRBJ1-6 and V is TRBV5-1; possible D gene TRBD1, 6 bases. V gave up 2 bases and J gave up 7 bases, with 19 bases separating them. The CDR3 is made up of 17 amino acids. The germline V gene has CDR1 SGHRS and CDR2 YFSETQ. The CDR3 spells CASSLGARGGQNSPLHF. The CDR3 nucleotides read TGCGCCAGCAGCTTAGGAGCCCGTGGGGGCCAAAATTCACCCCTCCACTTT.

The chain recombines TRBV6-5 with TRBJ1-2; 9 nucleotides line up with TRBD1. Germline lookup yields CDR1 MNHEY and CDR2 SVGAGI. Trimming at V came to 1 base and at J to 1 base, leaving 4 bases not matched to a gene. The CDR3 sequence is 16 residues long. CDR3 sequence (DNA): TGTGCCAGCAGTTACTTCTGGACAGGGGATAACTATGGCTACACCTTC. Its translation is CASSYFWTGDNYGYTF.

The chain combines TRBV28 with TRBJ1-2, with 7 positions matching TRBD1. The CDR3 extends over 12 amino acids. The germline CDR1 and CDR2 sequences are MDHEN and SYDVKM. With 4 bases clipped from V and 4 bases from J, the junction kept 0 bases outside the gene matches. The CDR3 is CASSSGGYGYTF. The CDR3 coding sequence is TGTGCCAGCAGTTCAGGGGGCTATGGCTACACCTTC.

The chain recombines TRBV30 with TRBJ2-5, with D perhaps TRBD2 (5 bases). Germline-derived CDR1 and CDR2 are GTSNPN and SVGIG (reference sequence). The CDR3 length is 14 residues. V was pared by 5 bases and J by 5 bases, with 18 bases between. CDR3 residues: CAWGKGEREETQYF. In DNA, the CDR3 is TGTGCCTGGGGGAAGGGAGAGAGAGAGGAGACCCAGTACTTC.

The chain uses TRBV4-2 and TRBJ2-1; 11 bases match TRBD2. V lost 0 bases and J lost 6; bases outside the gene matches: 4. Germline V CDR1 and CDR2: LGHNA, YNFKEQ. This CDR3 is built from 16 residues. CDR3 loop: CASSQEQTSGANEQFF. In nucleotides, the CDR3 is TGTGCCAGCAGCCAAGAGCAGACTAGCGGGGCCAATGAGCAGTTCTTC.

The genes are TRBV7-9 and TRBJ1-1; D is ambiguous. The V and J ends lost 8 bases and 2 bases respectively, with 12 bases between them. The CDR3 sequence is 13 residues long. CDR1 is SEHNR and CDR2 is FQNEAQ in the germline V gene (reference sequence). The CDR3 here is CASSLQRNTEAFF. The CDR3 region has the DNA TGTGCCAGCTCCCTCCAGCGAAACACTGAAGCTTTCTTT.

The J gene is TRBJ2-3, the V gene TRBV19; 7 bases fit TRBD1. V lost 3 bases to trimming and J lost 4 bases; unmatched junction nucleotides: 16. Germline V gene data show CDR1 as LNHDA and CDR2 as SQIVND (reference sequence). The CDR3 is 18 residues long. The CDR3 is CASSMVQGVPQDADTQYF. CDR3 coding DNA: TGTGCCAGTAGTATGGTGCAGGGGGTTCCCCAAGACGCAGATACGCAGTATTTT.

The V gene is TRBV6-1, the J gene TRBJ1-4; D not resolved. Trimming cost V 2 bases and J 14 bases, with 24 bases left between them. The CDR3 loop spans 16 amino acids. Germline CDR1 and CDR2: MNHNS and SASEGT. CDR3 DNA sequence: TGTGCCAGCAGTGAATCCGGACTCATCGGCCCTAGGAATCTGTTTTTT. Residues: CASSESGLIGPRNLFF.

The chain employs TRBV7-9 and TRBJ1-2; a weak D match, TRBD1 (6 bases). This CDR3 is built from 13 residues. Germline values: CDR1 SEHNR, CDR2 FQNEAQ (reference sequence). The germline V and J ends were trimmed by 1 base and 8 bases, with 11 bases remaining between them. CDR3 nucleotides: TGTGCCAGCAGCTTAGACAGGGCTTGGGGCTACACCTTC. This translates into CASSLDRAWGYTF.

This clone was counted a few times. The chain recombines TRBV19 with TRBJ2-7; TRBD1 might be the D (6 bases). CDR3 size: 15 residues. CDR1 is LNHDA, CDR2 SQIVND, per germline (reference sequence). V lost 4 bases and J 0 bases, leaving 13 bases between the germline ends. The CDR3 protein is CASSRDRDNSYEQYF. The CDR3 DNA sequence: TGTGCCAGTAGTAGGGACCGGGACAACTCCTACGAGCAGTACTTC.

The chain has TRBV28 and TRBJ1-4, with 7 bases lining up with TRBD1. Germline CDR1 is MDHEN and CDR2 is SYDVKM. This CDR3 contains 14 residues. V was pared by 6 bases and J by 8 bases, with 9 bases of the junction left unmatched. DNA of the CDR3: TGTGCCAGCAGCCCGAGGGGGCCAGGCGAAAAACTGTTTTTT. It yields the protein CASSPRGPGEKLFF.

The rearrangement uses TRBV20-1 and TRBJ1-2; D may be TRBD1 (6 bases). Trimming took 3 bases from V and 2 from J, leaving 7 bases between them. The CDR3 is 12 residues long. Germline-derived CDR1 and CDR2 are DFQATT and SNEGSKA (reference sequence). CDR3: CSASGQNYGYTF. Written as DNA, the CDR3 is TGCAGTGCTAGTGGACAGAACTATGGCTACACCTTC.